The present T cell receptor beta chain was sequenced within a study of blood T cells in healthy people across ages. The study's findings and limits: Observed TCR beta diversity per million T cells went down as age went up. This fall followed a roughly linear course with age.

For the second PCR, which ran for 7 to 11 cycles, a sample-barcoded 5' primer and a J-beta primer mix were used. A single record per CDR3 protein comes from TCRdb applying MiXCR to the 5' RACE reads. This table holds approximately 880,000 distinct CDR3 sequences, roughly 43% found once. As for this clonotype: The antigen is unknown.

CDR3 length: 12 residues. Per the germline V gene, CDR1 is DFQATT and CDR2 is SNEGSKA (reference sequence). V dropped 6 bases and J dropped 8; count of bases not matched to a gene: 4. The receptor's source is a man aged 30 to 39 in good health. The chain uses TRBV20-1 and TRBJ1-4, with 9 bases identical to TRBD1. Sequencing was performed on blood. CDR3: CSARTGAEKLFF. For the CDR3, the DNA is TGCAGTGCGAGGACAGGGGCGGAAAAACTGTTTTTT.